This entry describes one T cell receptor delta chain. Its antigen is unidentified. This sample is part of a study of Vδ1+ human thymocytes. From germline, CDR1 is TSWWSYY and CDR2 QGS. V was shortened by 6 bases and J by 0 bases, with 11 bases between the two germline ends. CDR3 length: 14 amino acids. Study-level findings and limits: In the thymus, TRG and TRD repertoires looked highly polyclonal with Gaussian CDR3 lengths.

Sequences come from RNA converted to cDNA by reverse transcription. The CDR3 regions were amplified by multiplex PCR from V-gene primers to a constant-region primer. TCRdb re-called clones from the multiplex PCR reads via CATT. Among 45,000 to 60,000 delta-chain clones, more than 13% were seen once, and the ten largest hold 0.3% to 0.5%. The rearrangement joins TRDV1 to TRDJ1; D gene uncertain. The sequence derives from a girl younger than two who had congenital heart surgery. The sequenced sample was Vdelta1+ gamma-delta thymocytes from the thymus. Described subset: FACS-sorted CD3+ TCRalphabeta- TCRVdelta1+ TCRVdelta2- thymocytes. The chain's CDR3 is CALGLLRYTDKLIF. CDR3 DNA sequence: TGTGCTCTTGGCTTACTAAGGTACACCGATAAACTCATCTTT.